The 20 T cell receptor beta chains given below trace back to one sample, sequenced in a study of Graves' ophthalmopathy and Graves' hyperthyroidism. Beta-chain TCR CDR3 regions were amplified from RNA transcripts. The authors performed first-round RT-PCR with HTBI primers and then a second-round multiplex PCR. One entry per CDR3 protein results from TCRdb running MiXCR on the multiplex PCR reads. The sample lists just over 600,000 distinct CDR3 sequences, 22% seen once, with approximately 6.9% in the top ten. The sample consisted of peripheral blood. The receptors come from a woman between 18 and 29 years old with stable Graves' hyperthyroidism. Some clones in this sample may be carry-over from other donors' samples.

This clonotype appeared many times. J is TRBJ1-2 and V is TRBV24-1; no definite D call. Trimming removed 4 bases from V and 4 bases from J, with 6 bases in between. This CDR3 contains 12 residues. In germline, CDR1 is KGHDR, CDR2 SFDVKD. This chain's CDR3 is CATSEGGYGYTF. In DNA form, the CDR3 reads TGTGCCACCAGTGAAGGAGGCTATGGCTACACCTTC.

The V gene is TRBV30, the J gene TRBJ2-3; no clear D gene. The germline V gene encodes CDR1 GTSNPN and CDR2 SVGIG (reference sequence). The ends were cut back, 2 bases at V and 1 base at J, with 10 bases in the middle. CDR3 length equals 14 residues. The CDR3 coding sequence is TGTGCCTGGAGTTCCGGGCCCGGCACAGATACGCAGTATTTT. The encoded protein is CAWSSGPGTDTQYF.

On this clonotype: One end of the junction varies from germline; a read error may be responsible. This chain connects TRBV27 to TRBJ2-7, with 14 bases identical to TRBD2. Germline assignment: CDR1 MNHEY and CDR2 SMNVEV (reference sequence). The CDR3 consists of 12 residues. CDR3 coding DNA: TGTGCCAGCACCGGGACTAGCGGGAGTCAGGTTTTC. It encodes CASTGTSGSQVF.

The chain is built from TRBV3-1 and TRBJ1-2; 9 bases line up with TRBD1. This CDR3 contains 17 residues. Germline values: CDR1 LGHDT, CDR2 YNNKEL (reference sequence). With V trimmed by 3 bases and J by 3 bases, 11 bases remained unmatched. The CDR3 coding sequence is TGTGCCAGCAGCCAGCTACCGGGACAGGGTTCAGACTATGGCTACACCTTC. Translated, it gives CASSQLPGQGSDYGYTF.

The chain has TRBV5-1 and TRBJ2-7, with D possibly being TRBD1 (6 bases). V lost 2 bases and J 4 bases, leaving 10 bases between the germline ends. Looked up from germline, CDR1 is SGHRS and CDR2 is YFSETQ. This CDR3 is 13 amino acids long. The chain's CDR3 is CASSLQQGYEQYF. The CDR3 DNA sequence: TGCGCCAGCAGCTTACAGCAGGGGTACGAGCAGTACTTC.

The CDR3 loop reads CASSWGSASYGYTF. The CDR3, as DNA: TGTGCCAGCAGTTGGGGTTCAGCAAGCTATGGCTACACCTTC. The chain is built from TRBV28 and TRBJ1-2; no clear D. Germline assignment: CDR1 MDHEN and CDR2 SYDVKM. The CDR3 spans 14 residues. Trimming removed 4 bases at V and 4 bases at J, with 13 bases between.

This clonotype has only a few counts. V and J are TRBV30 and TRBJ1-1; no clear D gene. Trimming took off 4 bases at V and 1 base at J, with 10 bases between the two ends. The CDR3 is 13 amino acids. CDR1 and CDR2 from the germline V gene are GTSNPN and SVGIG (reference sequence). CDR3 sequence (DNA): TGTGCCTGGAAAACACATCCGAACACTGAAGCTTTCTTT. This gives the protein CAWKTHPNTEAFF.

This clonotype occurred many times. The gene calls are TRBV18 and TRBJ1-2, with D unresolved. Germline-derived CDR1 and CDR2 are KGHSH and LQKENI. V gave up 2 bases and J gave up 0 bases, with 13 bases separating them. CDR3 length: 16 residues. The CDR3 nucleotides read TGTGCCAGCTCACCAGGGTTTCAGGCACCTAACTATGGCTACACCTTC. This gives the protein CASSPGFQAPNYGYTF.

V and J are TRBV29-1 and TRBJ1-1; D gene unclear. Trimming took off 7 bases at V and 0 bases at J, with 9 bases between the two ends. The CDR3 is made up of 12 amino acids. Germline CDR1 SQVTM, CDR2 ANQGSEA. In nucleotides, the CDR3 is TGCAGCGCAGGCGGTATGAACACTGAAGCTTTCTTT. It specifies CSAGGMNTEAFF.

The sample holds many counts of this clonotype. The chain has TRBV7-3 and TRBJ1-2, with unresolved D. This CDR3 is 14 amino acids long. The V gene's germline CDR1 is SGHTA and CDR2 FQGTGA. The ends were cut back, 0 bases at V and 2 bases at J, with 7 bases in the middle. CDR3 loop: CASSLTTENYGYTF. The CDR3 nucleotides are TGTGCCAGCAGCTTAACAACAGAAAACTATGGCTACACCTTC. Variable domain in full (rest from reference TRBV7-3 and TRBJ1-2): GAGVSQTPSNKVTEKGKYVELRCDPISGHTALYWYRQSLGQGPEFLIYFQGTGAADDSGLPNDRFFAVRPEGSVSTLKIQRTERGDSAVYLCASSLTTENYGYTFGSGTRLTVV.

In its sample, this clonotype was seen many times. At one end, the junction sequence differs from germline, possibly due to a read error. The rearrangement joins TRBV20-1 to TRBJ1-2; 7 nucleotides agree with TRBD1. The germline V gene encodes CDR1 DFQATT and CDR2 SNEGSKA (reference sequence). The CDR3 runs to 13 residues. This CDR3 reads CSAGEGTVYGYTF. The CDR3 DNA reads TGCAGTGCTGGAGAGGGGACAGTCTATGGCTACACCTTC.

This clonotype was recorded at least ten times. The rearrangement links TRBV12-3 or TRBV12-4 to TRBJ1-1; 9 bases agree with TRBD1. The CDR3 contains 14 residues. The V segment lost 5 bases and the J segment 5 bases; nucleotides outside the gene matches: 6. This CDR3 is CASSPGQGETEAFF. DNA of the CDR3: TGTGCCAGCAGTCCGGGACAGGGAGAAACTGAAGCTTTCTTT.

This clonotype was counted at least ten times. The chain links TRBV29-1 to TRBJ1-2, with TRBD1 as a possible D gene (5 bases). The V and J ends lost 4 bases and 0 bases respectively, with 9 bases between them. Looked up from germline, CDR1 is SQVTM and CDR2 is ANQGSEA. This CDR3 spans 13 amino acids. The CDR3 region is CSVVDSANYGYTF. DNA of the CDR3: TGCAGCGTTGTAGACAGTGCTAACTATGGCTACACCTTC.

This clonotype was seen more than once but under ten times. A much more abundant neighbour one base away suggests this may be a read error. The gene calls are TRBV13 and TRBJ2-7; no reliable D call. CDR3 length: 14 residues. Germline V gene data show CDR1 as PRHDT and CDR2 as FYEKMQ (reference sequence). The CDR3 region has the DNA TGTGCCAGCGGCTTAGGACCGGCGGTCTACGAGCAGTACTTC. Amino acid sequence: CASGLGPAVYEQYF.

This clonotype was observed at least ten times. The rearrangement links TRBV28 to TRBJ1-1, with TRBD1 matching over 9 bases. CDR1 MDHEN and CDR2 SYDVKM come from the germline V gene. The V and J ends lost 3 bases and 4 bases, in that order; junction bases with no gene match: 6. This CDR3 has 15 residues. The CDR3 reads CASSLGTGMGTEAFF. The CDR3 coding sequence is TGTGCCAGCAGTTTGGGGACAGGGATGGGCACTGAAGCTTTCTTT. Supplemented by reference TRBV28 and TRBJ1-1, the full variable domain reads DVKVTQSSRYLVKRTGEKVFLECVQDMDHENMFWYRQDPGLGLRLIYFSYDVKMKEKGDIPEGYSVSREKKERFSLILESASTNQTSMYLCASSLGTGMGTEAFFGQGTRLTVV.

This clonotype was recorded at least ten times. The J gene is TRBJ2-5, the V gene TRBV7-2, with TRBD2 matching over 10 bases. Germline assignment: CDR1 SGHTA and CDR2 FQGNSA. Trimming at V came to 5 bases and at J to 5 bases, leaving 8 bases not matched to a gene. The CDR3 totals 15 residues. Written as DNA, the CDR3 is TGTGCCAGCAGCACGAAGGGACTAGCGTCGGAGACCCAGTACTTC. Protein: CASSTKGLASETQYF.

The V and J genes are TRBV3-1 and TRBJ2-5; the match to TRBD2 covers 7 bases. Germline V CDR1 and CDR2: LGHDT, YNNKEL (reference sequence). There are 16 residues in the CDR3. V lost 1 base to trimming and J lost 2 bases; unmatched junction nucleotides: 7. The CDR3 nucleotides read TGTGCCAGCAGCCAAGTCTCCACTAGCGTACAAGAGACCCAGTACTTC. This codes for CASSQVSTSVQETQYF.

With regard to this clonotype: Since a much larger clone is just one base distant, this may be a read error. The CDR3 DNA reads TGTGCCAGCAGACACAGGGAGGGGTATGGCTACACCTTC. It codes for CASRHREGYGYTF. The chain couples TRBV27 to TRBJ1-2; a possible D gene is TRBD1 (6 bases). V shed 6 bases and J shed 5 bases, with 13 bases lying between them. CDR3 length: 13 amino acids. Germline V gene sequence: CDR1 MNHEY, CDR2 SMNVEV (reference sequence).

V usage is TRBV24-1 and J usage is TRBJ2-5; 7 bases line up with TRBD1. The germline CDR1 and CDR2 sequences are KGHDR and SFDVKD. This CDR3 has 15 residues. The trim removed 3 bases at V and 1 base at J, leaving 4 bases unmatched. CDR3 bases: TGTGCCACCAGTGATCCCAGGGGGACCCAAGAGACCCAGTACTTC. Translation gives CATSDPRGTQETQYF.

This rearrangement joins TRBV6-2 or TRBV6-3 to TRBJ1-1; D gene unclear. V was shortened by 5 bases and J by 0 bases, with 13 bases between the two germline ends. Germline loops: CDR1 MNHEY, CDR2 SVGEGT. This CDR3 is built from 15 residues. The CDR3 spells CASSAPLGMNTEAFF. As DNA, the CDR3 is TGTGCCAGCAGTGCCCCGCTGGGCATGAACACTGAAGCTTTCTTT.